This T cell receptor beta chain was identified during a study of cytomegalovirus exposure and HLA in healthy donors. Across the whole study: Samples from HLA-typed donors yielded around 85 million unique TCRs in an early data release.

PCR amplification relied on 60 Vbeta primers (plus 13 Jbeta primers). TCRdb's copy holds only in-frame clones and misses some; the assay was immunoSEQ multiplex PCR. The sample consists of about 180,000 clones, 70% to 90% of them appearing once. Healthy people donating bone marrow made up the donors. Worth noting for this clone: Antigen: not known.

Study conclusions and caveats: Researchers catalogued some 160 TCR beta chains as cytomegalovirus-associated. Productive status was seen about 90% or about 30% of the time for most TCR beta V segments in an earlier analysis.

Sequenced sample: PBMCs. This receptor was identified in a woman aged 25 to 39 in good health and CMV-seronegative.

DNA of the CDR3: TGTGCCAGCAGCACCGCGGGACTAGCGGGAGGTGGGTACGAGCAGTACTTC. Translating it yields CASSTAGLAGGGYEQYF. The genes are TRBV28 and TRBJ2-7; 15 bases fit TRBD2. This CDR3 is built from 17 residues. Trimming at V came to 6 bases and at J to 4 bases, leaving 10 bases not matched to a gene. Per the germline V gene, CDR1 is MDHEN and CDR2 is SYDVKM.